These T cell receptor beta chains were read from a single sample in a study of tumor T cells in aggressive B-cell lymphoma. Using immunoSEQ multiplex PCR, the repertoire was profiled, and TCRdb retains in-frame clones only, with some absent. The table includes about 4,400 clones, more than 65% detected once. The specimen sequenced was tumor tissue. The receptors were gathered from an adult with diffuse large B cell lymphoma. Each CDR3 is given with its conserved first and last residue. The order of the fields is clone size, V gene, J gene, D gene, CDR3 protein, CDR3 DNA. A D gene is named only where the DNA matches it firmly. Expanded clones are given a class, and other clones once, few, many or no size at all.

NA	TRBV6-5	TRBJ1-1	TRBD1	CASSPDRGLTEAFF	TGTGCCAGCAGTCCCGACAGGGGGCTTACTGAAGCTTTCTTT
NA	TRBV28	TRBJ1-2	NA	CASSLAGYGYTF	TGTGCCAGCAGTTTGGCAGGGTATGGCTACACCTTC
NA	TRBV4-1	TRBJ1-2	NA	CASSNQETGGYGYTF	TGCGCCAGCAGCAATCAAGAAACAGGTGGCTATGGCTACACCTTT
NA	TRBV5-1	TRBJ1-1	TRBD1	CASSRGTVNTEAFF	TGCGCCAGCAGCAGGGGGACAGTAAACACTGAAGCTTTCTTT
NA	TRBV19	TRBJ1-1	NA	CASSEANTEAFF	TGTGCCAGTAGTGAGGCTAATACTGAAGCTTTCTTT
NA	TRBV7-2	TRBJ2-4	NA	CASSSTGGIQYF	TGTGCCAGCAGCTCCACCGGGGGAATTCAGTACTTC
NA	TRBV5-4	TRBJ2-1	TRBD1	CASSWGTGTEQFF	TGTGCCAGCAGCTGGGGGACAGGGACTGAGCAGTTCTTC
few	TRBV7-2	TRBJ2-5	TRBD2	CASSPLAGAHETQYF	TGTGCCAGCAGCCCACTAGCGGGAGCCCACGAGACCCAGTACTTC
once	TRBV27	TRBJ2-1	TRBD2	CASSLGASGSHNEQFF	TGTGCCAGCAGTTTAGGGGCTAGCGGGAGCCACAATGAGCAGTTCTTC
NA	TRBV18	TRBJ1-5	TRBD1	CASSQNNRQGQPQHF	TGTGCCAGCTCACAAAATAATCGACAGGGTCAGCCCCAGCATTTT
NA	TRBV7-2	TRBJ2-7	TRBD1	CASSLAGQGPYEQYF	TGTGCCAGCAGCTTAGCGGGACAGGGGCCCTACGAGCAGTACTTC
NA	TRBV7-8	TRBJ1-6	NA	CASSLVSRTAGSPLHF	TGCGCCAGCAGCTTAGTTTCTAGGACAGCCGGTTCACCCCTCCACTTT
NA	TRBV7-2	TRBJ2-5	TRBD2	CASSLGTSVIAETQYF	TGTGCCAGCAGCTTAGGGACTAGCGTGATTGCAGAGACCCAGTACTTC
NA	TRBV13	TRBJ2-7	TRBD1	CASSPGTGRGYEQYF	TGTGCCAGCAGCCCGGGGACAGGGAGGGGTTACGAGCAGTACTTC
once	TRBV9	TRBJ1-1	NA	CASSRGGPEAFF	TGTGCCAGCAGCAGAGGAGGGCCTGAAGCTTTCTTT
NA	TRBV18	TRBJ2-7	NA	CASSPQEASISYEQYF	TGTGCCAGCTCACCACAGGAGGCCTCAATCTCCTACGAGCAGTACTTC
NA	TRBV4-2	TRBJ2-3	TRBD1	CASSHTGQGDTDTQYF	TGTGCCAGCAGCCACACCGGACAGGGGGACACAGATACACAGTATTTT
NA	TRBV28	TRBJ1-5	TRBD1	CASLRQGSYSNQPQHF	TGTGCCAGCCTACGACAGGGCTCCTATAGCAATCAGCCCCAGCATTTT
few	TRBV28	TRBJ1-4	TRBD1	CASRTGTGNKKLFF	TGTGCCAGCAGGACCGGGACAGGGAATAAAAAACTGTTTTTT
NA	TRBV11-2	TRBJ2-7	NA	CASSLDSGGYEQYF	TGTGCCAGCAGCTTAGATAGCGGAGGGTACGAGCAGTACTTC
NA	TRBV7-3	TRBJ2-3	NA	CASAVGGADTQYF	TGTGCCAGCGCAGTAGGAGGAGCAGATACGCAGTATTTT
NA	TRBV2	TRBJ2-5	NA	CASLPGLEDSGTQYF	TGTGCCAGCCTACCGGGACTCGAGGACTCAGGGACCCAGTACTTC
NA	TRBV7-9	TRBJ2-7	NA	CASSFGAGGLEQYF	TGTGCCAGCAGCTTTGGGGCCGGGGGGCTCGAGCAGTACTTC
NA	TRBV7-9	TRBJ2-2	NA	CASSFRSSNTGELFF	TGTGCCAGCAGCTTTAGGAGCTCGAACACCGGGGAGCTGTTTTTT
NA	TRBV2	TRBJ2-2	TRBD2	CASSEGLSGVGELFF	TGTGCCAGCAGTGAAGGGCTTAGCGGGGTAGGGGAGCTGTTTTTT
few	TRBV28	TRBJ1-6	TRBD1	CASSPGQGWSPLHF	TGTGCCAGCAGTCCGGGACAGGGTTGGTCACCCCTCCACTTT
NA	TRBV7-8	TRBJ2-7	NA	CASRQRYEQYF	TGTGCCAGCAGGCAGCGCTACGAGCAGTACTTC
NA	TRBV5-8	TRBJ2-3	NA	CASSLTRNTQYF	TGTGCCAGCAGCTTGACGAGGAATACGCAGTATTTT
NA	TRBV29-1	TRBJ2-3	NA	CSVEGGPVTDTQYF	TGCAGCGTTGAAGGGGGGCCTGTAACAGATACGCAGTATTTT
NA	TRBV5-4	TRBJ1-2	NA	CASSLDGAASGYTF	TGTGCCAGCAGCTTGGACGGAGCGGCATCTGGCTACACCTTC
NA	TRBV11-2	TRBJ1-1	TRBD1	CASSPTGGTEAFF	TGTGCCAGCAGCCCGACAGGGGGCACTGAAGCTTTCTTT
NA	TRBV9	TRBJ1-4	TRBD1	CASSVEQGARGEKLFF	TGTGCCAGCAGCGTGGAACAGGGGGCAAGGGGTGAAAAACTGTTTTTT
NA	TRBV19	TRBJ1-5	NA	CASSIRADYSNQPQHF	TGTGCCAGTAGTATAAGAGCAGACTATAGCAATCAGCCCCAGCATTTT
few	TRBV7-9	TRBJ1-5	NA	CASSLGSQPQHF	TGTGCCAGCAGCTTAGGGAGTCAGCCCCAGCATTTT
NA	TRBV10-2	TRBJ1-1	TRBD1	CASSVTGGGGTEAFF	TGCGCCAGCAGTGTGACAGGGGGCGGGGGCACTGAAGCTTTCTTT
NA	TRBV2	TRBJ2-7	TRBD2	CASSDRAGTYEQYF	TGTGCCAGCAGTGATCGAGCGGGGACCTACGAGCAGTACTTC
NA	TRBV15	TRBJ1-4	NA	CATSRVGRRDEKLFF	TGTGCCACCAGCAGAGTCGGCCGGCGGGATGAAAAACTGTTTTTT
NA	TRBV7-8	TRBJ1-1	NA	CASSPGRAANTEAFF	TGTGCCAGCAGCCCCGGGAGGGCAGCGAACACTGAAGCTTTCTTT
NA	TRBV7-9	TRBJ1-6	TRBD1	CASSYRDRGSPLHF	TGTGCCAGCAGCTACCGGGACAGGGGTTCACCCCTCCACTTT
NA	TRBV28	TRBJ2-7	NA	CASSLQTYEQYF	TGTGCCAGCAGCCTTCAGACCTACGAGCAGTACTTC
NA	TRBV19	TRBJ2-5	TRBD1	CASGTQGQETQYF	TGTGCCAGTGGAACACAGGGGCAAGAGACCCAGTACTTC
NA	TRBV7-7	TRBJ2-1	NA	CASSSDYNNEQFF	TGTGCTAGCAGCTCGGACTATAACAATGAGCAGTTCTTC